This entry describes one T cell receptor beta chain. Patients in Seattle were enrolled during active infection, then followed longitudinally. As processed by the authors: For nucleated cells, counts were estimated from reference gene primer amplification. Clones were sequenced by immunoSEQ multiplex PCR, and TCRdb holds only the in-frame ones, with some missing. The V and J calls and clone size were taken over from that table, and D and trimming were inferred from the DNA. Altogether about 160,000 clones are present, about 92% being singletons, with the ten largest covering roughly 2.1%. This entry comes from a study of blood T cell repertoires in COVID-19. Study details: T cells, B-cell-depleted T cells, or PBMCs supplied cDNA or gDNA.

The sequence derives from a woman aged 60 to 75 with COVID-19, enrolled during active disease. The sample consisted of peripheral blood.

The CDR3, as DNA: TGTGCCATCAGGACAGATTTGAACACTGAAGCTTTCTTT. Translated: CAIRTDLNTEAFF. The rearrangement joins TRBV10-3 to TRBJ1-1, with a tentative D call TRBD1 (5 bases). This CDR3 spans 13 amino acids. V lost 6 bases to trimming and J lost 0 bases, with 8 bases between them. Looked up from germline, CDR1 is ENHRY and CDR2 is SYGVKD.